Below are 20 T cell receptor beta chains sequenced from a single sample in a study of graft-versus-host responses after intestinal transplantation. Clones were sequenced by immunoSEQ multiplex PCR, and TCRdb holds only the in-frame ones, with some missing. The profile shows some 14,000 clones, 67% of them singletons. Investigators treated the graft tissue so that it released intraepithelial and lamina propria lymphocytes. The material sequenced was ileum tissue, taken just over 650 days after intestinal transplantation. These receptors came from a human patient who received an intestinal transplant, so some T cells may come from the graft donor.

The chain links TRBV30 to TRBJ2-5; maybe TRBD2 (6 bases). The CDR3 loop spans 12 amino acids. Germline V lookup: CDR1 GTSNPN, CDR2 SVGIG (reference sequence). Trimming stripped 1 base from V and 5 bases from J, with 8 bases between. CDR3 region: CAWSAGTETQYF. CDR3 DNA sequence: TGTGCCTGGAGTGCGGGGACTGAGACCCAGTACTTC.

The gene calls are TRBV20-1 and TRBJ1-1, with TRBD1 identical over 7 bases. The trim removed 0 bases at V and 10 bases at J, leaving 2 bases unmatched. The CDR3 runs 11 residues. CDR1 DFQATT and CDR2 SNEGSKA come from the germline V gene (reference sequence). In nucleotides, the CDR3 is TGCAGTGCTAGAGATTACAGGGGAGCTTTCTTT. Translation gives CSARDYRGAFF.

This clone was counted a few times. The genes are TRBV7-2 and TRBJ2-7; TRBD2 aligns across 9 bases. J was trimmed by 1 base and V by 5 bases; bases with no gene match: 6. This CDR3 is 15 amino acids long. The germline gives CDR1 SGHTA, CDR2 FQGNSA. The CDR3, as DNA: TGTGCCAGCAGCCTCCAGCGGGGGGAATCCTACGAGCAGTACTTC. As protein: CASSLQRGESYEQYF.

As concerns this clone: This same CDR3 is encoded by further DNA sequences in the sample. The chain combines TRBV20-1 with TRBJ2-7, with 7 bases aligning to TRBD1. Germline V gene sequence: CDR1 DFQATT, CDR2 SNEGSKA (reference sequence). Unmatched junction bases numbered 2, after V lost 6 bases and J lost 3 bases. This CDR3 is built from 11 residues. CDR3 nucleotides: TGCAGTGCCCGGACAGGCTACGAGCAGTACTTC. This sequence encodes CSARTGYEQYF.

CDR3 loop: CASSYGLAVQETQYF. DNA for the CDR3: TGTGCCAGCAGTTACGGACTAGCGGTCCAAGAGACCCAGTACTTC. J is TRBJ2-5 and V is TRBV7-6, with 10 positions matching TRBD2. V shed 6 bases, J shed 1 base, and the junction held 5 bases outside the gene matches. The V gene's germline CDR1 is SGHVS and CDR2 FNYEAQ. This CDR3 is built from 15 residues.

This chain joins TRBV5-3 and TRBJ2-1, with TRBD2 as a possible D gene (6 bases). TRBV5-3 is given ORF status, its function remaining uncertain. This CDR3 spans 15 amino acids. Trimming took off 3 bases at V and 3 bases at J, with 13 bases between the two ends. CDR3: CARSSGLLFYNEQFF. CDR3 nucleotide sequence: TGTGCCAGAAGCTCGGGACTGCTATTCTACAATGAGCAGTTCTTC.

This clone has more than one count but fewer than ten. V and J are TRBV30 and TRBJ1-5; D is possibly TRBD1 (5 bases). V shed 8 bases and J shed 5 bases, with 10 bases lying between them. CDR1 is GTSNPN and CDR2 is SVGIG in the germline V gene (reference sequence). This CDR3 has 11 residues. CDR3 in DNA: TGTGCCGCGGGGCGGGATCAGCCCCAGCATTTT. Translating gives CAAGRDQPQHF. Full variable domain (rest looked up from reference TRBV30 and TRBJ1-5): SQTIHQWPATLVQPVGSPLSLECTVEGTSNPNLYWYRQAAGRGLQLLFYSVGIGQISSEVPQNLSASRPQDRQFILSSKKLLLSDSGFYLCAAGRDQPQHFGDGTRLSIL.

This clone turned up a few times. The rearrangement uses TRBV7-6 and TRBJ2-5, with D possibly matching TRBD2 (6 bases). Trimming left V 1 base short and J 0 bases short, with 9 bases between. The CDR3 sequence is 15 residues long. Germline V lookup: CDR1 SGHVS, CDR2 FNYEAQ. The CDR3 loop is CASSLDGGHQETQYF. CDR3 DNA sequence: TGTGCCAGCAGCTTAGACGGGGGACACCAAGAGACCCAGTACTTC.

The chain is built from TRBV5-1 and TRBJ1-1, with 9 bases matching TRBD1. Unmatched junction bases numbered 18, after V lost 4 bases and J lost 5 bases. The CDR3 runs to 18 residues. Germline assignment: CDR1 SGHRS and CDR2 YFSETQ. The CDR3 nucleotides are TGCGCCAGCAGCCCTCGGATCACAGGGGGCGCGGGTCGGACTGAAGCTTTCTTT. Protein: CASSPRITGGAGRTEAFF.

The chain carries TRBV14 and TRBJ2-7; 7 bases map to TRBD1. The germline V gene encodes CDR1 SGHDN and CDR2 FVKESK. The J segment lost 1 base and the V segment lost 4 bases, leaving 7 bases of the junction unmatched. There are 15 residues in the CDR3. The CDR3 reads CASSREPGQSYEQYF. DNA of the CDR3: TGTGCCAGCAGCCGTGAACCGGGACAGTCCTACGAGCAGTACTTC. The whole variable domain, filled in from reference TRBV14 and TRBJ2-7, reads EAGVTQFPSHSVIEKGQTVTLRCDPISGHDNLYWYRRVMGKEIKFLLHFVKESKQDESGMPNNRFLAERTGGTYSTLKVQPAELEDSGVYFCASSREPGQSYEQYFGPGTRLTVT.

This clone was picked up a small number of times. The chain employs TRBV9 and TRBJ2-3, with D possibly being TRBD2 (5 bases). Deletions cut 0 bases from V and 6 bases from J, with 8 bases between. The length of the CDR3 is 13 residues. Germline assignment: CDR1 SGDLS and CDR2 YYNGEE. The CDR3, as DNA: TGTGCCAGCAGCGTAGTTTCGGGGGATACGCAGTATTTT. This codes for CASSVVSGDTQYF.

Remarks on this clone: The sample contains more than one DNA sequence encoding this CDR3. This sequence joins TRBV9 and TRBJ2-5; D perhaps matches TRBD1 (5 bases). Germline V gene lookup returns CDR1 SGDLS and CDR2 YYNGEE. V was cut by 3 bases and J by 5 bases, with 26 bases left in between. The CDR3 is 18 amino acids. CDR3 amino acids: CASSGLPRGPEAWETQYF. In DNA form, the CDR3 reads TGTGCCAGCAGCGGCTTACCTAGGGGCCCCGAGGCCTGGGAGACCCAGTACTTC.

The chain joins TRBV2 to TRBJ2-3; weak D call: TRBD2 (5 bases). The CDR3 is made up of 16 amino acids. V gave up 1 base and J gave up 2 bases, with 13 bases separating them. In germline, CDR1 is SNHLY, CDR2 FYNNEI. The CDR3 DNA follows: TGTGCCAGCAGTGAAGGGGCTAGCACCCTCACAGATACGCAGTATTTT. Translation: CASSEGASTLTDTQYF.

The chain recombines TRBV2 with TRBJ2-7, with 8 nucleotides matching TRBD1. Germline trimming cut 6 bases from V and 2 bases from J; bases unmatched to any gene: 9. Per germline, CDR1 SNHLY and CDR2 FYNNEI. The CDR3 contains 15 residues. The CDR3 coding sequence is TGTGCCAGCAGCCGAAGACAGGGGCTTACCTACGAGCAGTACTTC. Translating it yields CASSRRQGLTYEQYF.

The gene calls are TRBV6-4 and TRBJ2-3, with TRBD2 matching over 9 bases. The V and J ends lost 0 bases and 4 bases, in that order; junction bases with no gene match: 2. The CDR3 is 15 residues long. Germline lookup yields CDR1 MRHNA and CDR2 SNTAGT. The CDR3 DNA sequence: TGTGCCAGCAGTGACTCCAGCGGGGGGCCAGATACGCAGTATTTT. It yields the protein CASSDSSGGPDTQYF.

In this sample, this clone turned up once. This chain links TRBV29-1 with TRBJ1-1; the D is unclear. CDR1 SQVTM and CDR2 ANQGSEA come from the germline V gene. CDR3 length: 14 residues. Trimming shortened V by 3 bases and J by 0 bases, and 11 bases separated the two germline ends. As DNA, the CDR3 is TGCAGCGTTGAGCGGGCCCTCATGAACACTGAAGCTTTCTTT. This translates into CSVERALMNTEAFF.

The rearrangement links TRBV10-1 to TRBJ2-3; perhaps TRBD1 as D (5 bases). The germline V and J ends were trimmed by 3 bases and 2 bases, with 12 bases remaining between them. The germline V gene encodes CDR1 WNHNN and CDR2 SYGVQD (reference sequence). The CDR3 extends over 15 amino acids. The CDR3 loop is CASSDPRANTDTQYF. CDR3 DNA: TGCGCCAGCAGTGACCCCAGGGCGAACACAGATACGCAGTATTTT.

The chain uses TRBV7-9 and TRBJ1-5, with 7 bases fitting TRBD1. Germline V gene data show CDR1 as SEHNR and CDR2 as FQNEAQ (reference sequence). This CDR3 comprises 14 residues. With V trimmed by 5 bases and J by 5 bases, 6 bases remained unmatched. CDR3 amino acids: CASSPGQRDQPQHF. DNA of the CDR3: TGTGCCAGCAGCCCGGGACAGAGGGATCAGCCCCAGCATTTT.

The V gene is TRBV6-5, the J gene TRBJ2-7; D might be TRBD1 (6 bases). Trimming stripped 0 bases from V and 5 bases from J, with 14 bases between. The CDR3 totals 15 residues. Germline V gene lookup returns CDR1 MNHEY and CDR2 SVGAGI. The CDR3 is CASSYSRGFTHEQYF. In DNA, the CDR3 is TGTGCCAGCAGTTACTCGAGGGGGTTCACGCACGAGCAGTACTTC.

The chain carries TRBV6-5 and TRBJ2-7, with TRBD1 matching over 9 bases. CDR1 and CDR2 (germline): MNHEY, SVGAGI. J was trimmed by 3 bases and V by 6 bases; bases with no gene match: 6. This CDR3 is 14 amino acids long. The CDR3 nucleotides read TGTGCCAGCAGCCGATGGACAGGGGACTACGAGCAGTACTTC. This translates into CASSRWTGDYEQYF.